The 12 T cell receptor beta chains reported below all come from one sample, sequenced in a study of graft-versus-host responses after intestinal transplantation. Their target antigens are unknown. Only in-frame clones appear in the TCRdb table, and some are missing; sequencing was by immunoSEQ multiplex PCR. Counted here are some 70,000 clones, around nine tenths occurring once; the ten biggest clones make up around 8.6%. The source material was unstimulated CD8+ T cells sorted from spleen or lymph node cells, sampled before transplant. These receptors all stem from a human donor who was the organ donor for an intestinal transplant.

The chain has TRBV19 and TRBJ1-6; D is unresolved. This CDR3 spans 13 amino acids. V was trimmed by 3 bases and J by 7 bases, leaving 7 bases between them. Germline loops: CDR1 LNHDA, CDR2 SQIVND (reference sequence). The CDR3 reads CASSIGPNSPLHF. In nucleotides, the CDR3 is TGTGCCAGTAGTATCGGGCCGAATTCACCCCTCCACTTT.

The chain joins TRBV28 to TRBJ1-1, with no clear D. V was cut by 3 bases and J by 2 bases, with 7 bases left in between. The CDR3 runs to 13 residues. CDR1 and CDR2 (germline): MDHEN, SYDVKM. CDR3 protein: CASSFVQNTEAFF. For the CDR3, the DNA is TGTGCCAGCAGTTTCGTTCAAAACACTGAAGCTTTCTTT.

This clone was recorded a few times. The identical CDR3 is also encoded by other nucleotide sequences in the sample. J is TRBJ2-7 and V is TRBV28; D ambiguous. CDR1 and CDR2 from the germline V gene are MDHEN and SYDVKM. This CDR3 has 12 amino acids. Trimming cost V 2 bases and J 4 bases, with 6 bases left between them. The CDR3 protein is CASSLTRYEQYF. For the CDR3, the DNA is TGTGCCAGCAGTTTAACCCGTTACGAGCAGTACTTC.

This clone was seen more than once but under ten times. V is TRBV2 and J is TRBJ1-1, with TRBD1 matching over 8 bases. CDR1 and CDR2 (germline): SNHLY, FYNNEI. The CDR3 length is 16 residues. The V and J ends lost 0 bases and 3 bases, in that order; junction bases with no gene match: 6. CDR3 coding DNA: TGTGCCAGCAGTGAAGCGCTTCAGGGGGCATACACTGAAGCTTTCTTT. This gives the protein CASSEALQGAYTEAFF.

The chain carries TRBV2 and TRBJ2-3; tentatively, D is TRBD2 (6 bases). Trimming removed 6 bases from V and 4 bases from J, with 23 bases in between. The CDR3 extends over 17 amino acids. CDR1 is SNHLY and CDR2 is FYNNEI in the germline V gene. The CDR3 is CASSLGVAGSPPDTQYF. The CDR3, as DNA: TGTGCCAGCAGCCTAGGTGTCGCGGGAAGCCCCCCAGATACGCAGTATTTT.

This chain connects TRBV28 to TRBJ1-2; weak D call: TRBD1 (6 bases). V was cut by 5 bases and J by 4 bases, with 11 bases left in between. Germline V gene data show CDR1 as MDHEN and CDR2 as SYDVKM. CDR3 length equals 13 residues. The CDR3 sequence is CASSPTGTYGYTF. For the CDR3, the DNA is TGTGCCAGCAGTCCAACAGGGACCTATGGCTACACCTTC.

V usage is TRBV4-1 and J usage is TRBJ2-1; 7 bases fit TRBD1. The CDR3 contains 16 residues. Germline assignment: CDR1 MGHRA and CDR2 YSYEKL. Trimming cost V 0 bases and J 6 bases; bases outside gene matches: 8. CDR3 nucleotides: TGCGCCAGCAGCCAAGAGCCAGGGGGTACAACCAATGAGCAGTTCTTC. Residues: CASSQEPGGTTNEQFF.

The V and J genes are TRBV28 and TRBJ1-5; D perhaps matches TRBD1 (5 bases). The CDR3 consists of 13 residues. Trimming took 5 bases from V and 6 from J, leaving 11 bases between them. Germline CDR1 MDHEN, CDR2 SYDVKM. For the CDR3, the DNA is TGTGCCAGCAGTGACAGTCCCGCTCAGCCCCAGCATTTT. Amino acids: CASSDSPAQPQHF.

V is TRBV19 and J is TRBJ2-7; 9 positions match TRBD1. The CDR3 spans 14 residues. V lost 6 bases and J lost 1; bases outside the gene matches: 4. The germline gives CDR1 LNHDA, CDR2 SQIVND (reference sequence). CDR3 bases: TGTGCCAGTAGACCAGGGACAGGGTCCTACGAGCAGTACTTC. Its protein product is CASRPGTGSYEQYF.

The rearrangement joins TRBV28 to TRBJ1-1; 7 bases align to TRBD1. The CDR3 is 16 amino acids. The V gene end was trimmed by 2 bases and the J gene end by 1 base; junction bases not matched to a gene: 7. Germline-derived CDR1 and CDR2 are MDHEN and SYDVKM. CDR3 in amino acids: CASSLDMWTGNTEAFF. Written as DNA, the CDR3 is TGTGCCAGCAGTTTAGACATGTGGACAGGGAACACTGAAGCTTTCTTT.

The chain couples TRBV2 to TRBJ1-1; 7 bases line up with TRBD1. V dropped 7 bases and J dropped 0; count of bases not matched to a gene: 8. This CDR3 has 15 residues. The germline gives CDR1 SNHLY, CDR2 FYNNEI. The CDR3 DNA sequence: TGTGCCAGCACACGCGACGGGACAGTGAACACTGAAGCTTTCTTT. This gives the protein CASTRDGTVNTEAFF.

This clone was recorded only once. The rearrangement uses TRBV25-1 and TRBJ1-1, with D unresolved. Germline values: CDR1 MGHDK, CDR2 SYGVNS. V lost 4 bases to trimming and J lost 5 bases, with 5 bases between them. The CDR3 is 11 amino acids. In nucleotides, the CDR3 is TGTGCCAGCAGTGTGGTAACTGAAGCTTTCTTT. It specifies CASSVVTEAFF.